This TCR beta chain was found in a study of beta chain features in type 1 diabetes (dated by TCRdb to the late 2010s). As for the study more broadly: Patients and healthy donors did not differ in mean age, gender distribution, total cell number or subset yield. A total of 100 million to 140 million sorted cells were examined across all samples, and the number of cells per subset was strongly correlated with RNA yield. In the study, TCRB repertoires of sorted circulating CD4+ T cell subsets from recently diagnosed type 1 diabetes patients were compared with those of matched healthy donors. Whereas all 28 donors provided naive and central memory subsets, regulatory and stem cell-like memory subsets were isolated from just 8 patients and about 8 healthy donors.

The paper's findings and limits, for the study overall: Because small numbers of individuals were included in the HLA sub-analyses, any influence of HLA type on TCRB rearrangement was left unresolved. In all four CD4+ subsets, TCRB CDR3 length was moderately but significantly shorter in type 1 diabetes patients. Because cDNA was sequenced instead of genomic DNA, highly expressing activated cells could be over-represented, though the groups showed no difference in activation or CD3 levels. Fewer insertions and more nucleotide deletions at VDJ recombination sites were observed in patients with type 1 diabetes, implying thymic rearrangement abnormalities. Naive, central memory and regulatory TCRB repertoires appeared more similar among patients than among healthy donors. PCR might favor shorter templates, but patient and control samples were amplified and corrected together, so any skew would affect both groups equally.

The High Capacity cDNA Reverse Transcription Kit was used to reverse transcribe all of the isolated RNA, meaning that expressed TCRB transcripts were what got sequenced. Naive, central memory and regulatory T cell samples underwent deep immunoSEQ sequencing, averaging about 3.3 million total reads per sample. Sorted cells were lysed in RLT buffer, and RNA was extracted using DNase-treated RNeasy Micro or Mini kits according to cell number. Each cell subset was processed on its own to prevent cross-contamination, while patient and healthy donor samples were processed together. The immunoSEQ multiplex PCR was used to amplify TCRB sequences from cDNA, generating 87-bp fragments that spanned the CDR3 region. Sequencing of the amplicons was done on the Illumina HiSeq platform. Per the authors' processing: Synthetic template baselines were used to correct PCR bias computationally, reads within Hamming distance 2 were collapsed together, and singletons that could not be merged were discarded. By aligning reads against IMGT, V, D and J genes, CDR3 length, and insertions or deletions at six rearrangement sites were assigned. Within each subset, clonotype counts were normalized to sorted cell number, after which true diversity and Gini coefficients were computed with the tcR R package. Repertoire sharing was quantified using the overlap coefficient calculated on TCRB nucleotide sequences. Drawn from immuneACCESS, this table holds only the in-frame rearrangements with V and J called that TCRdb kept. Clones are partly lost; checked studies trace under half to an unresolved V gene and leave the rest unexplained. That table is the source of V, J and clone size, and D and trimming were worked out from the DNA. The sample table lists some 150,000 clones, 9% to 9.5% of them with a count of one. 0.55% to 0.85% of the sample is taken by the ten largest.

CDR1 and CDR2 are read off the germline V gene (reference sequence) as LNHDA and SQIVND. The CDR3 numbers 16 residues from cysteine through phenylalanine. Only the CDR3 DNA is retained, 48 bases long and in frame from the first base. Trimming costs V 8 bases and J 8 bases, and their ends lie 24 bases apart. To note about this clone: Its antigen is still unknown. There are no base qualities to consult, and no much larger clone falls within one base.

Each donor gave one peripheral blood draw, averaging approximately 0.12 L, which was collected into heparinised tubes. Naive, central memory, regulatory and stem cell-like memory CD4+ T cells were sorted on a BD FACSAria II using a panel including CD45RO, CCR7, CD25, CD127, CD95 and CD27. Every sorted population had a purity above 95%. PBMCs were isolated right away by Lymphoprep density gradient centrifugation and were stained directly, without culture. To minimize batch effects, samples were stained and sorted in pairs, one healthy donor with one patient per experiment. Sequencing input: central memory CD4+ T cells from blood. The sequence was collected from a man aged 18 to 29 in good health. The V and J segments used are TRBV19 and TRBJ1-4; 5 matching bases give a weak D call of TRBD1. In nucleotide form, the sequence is TGTGCCAGTGCCTCTTGGGGGGGACCTTTTGAAGAAAAACTGTTTTTT. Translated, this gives CASASWGGPFEEKLFF.